One and the same sample provided the 14 T cell receptor beta chains below, sequenced in a study of blood T cell repertoires in COVID-19. Here immunoSEQ multiplex PCR was the method, and the copy in TCRdb shows in-frame clones only, minus some. The profile shows 300,000 to 350,000 clones, about nine tenths of them singletons. The sequenced sample was peripheral blood. Receptors originate from a man between 18 and 29 years old with active or convalescent COVID-19.

This chain connects TRBV6-6 to TRBJ1-2; TRBD1 matches at 10 bases. V was pared by 6 bases and J by 2 bases, with 6 bases of the junction left unmatched. Germline loops: CDR1 MNHNY, CDR2 SVGAGI (reference sequence). This CDR3 spans 15 amino acids. CDR3: CASSVPGQGNYGYTF. The CDR3 DNA follows: TGTGCCAGCAGCGTCCCGGGACAGGGGAACTATGGCTACACCTTC.

This chain connects TRBV10-2 to TRBJ1-5; possible D gene TRBD1, 5 bases. From germline, CDR1 is WSHSY and CDR2 SAAADI. This CDR3 spans 15 amino acids. Trimming removed 0 bases from V and 6 bases from J, with 12 bases in between. CDR3 loop: CASSESGQGSQPQHF. In nucleotides, the CDR3 is TGCGCCAGCAGTGAGTCTGGGCAGGGCTCTCAGCCCCAGCATTTT.

The gene calls are TRBV28 and TRBJ2-4, with 10 bases identical to TRBD1. Germline assignment: CDR1 MDHEN and CDR2 SYDVKM. CDR3 length equals 15 residues. The junction had 6 bases not matched to a gene; V was cut back by 4 bases and J by 6 bases. This chain's CDR3 is CASSSDRGPRNIQYF. The CDR3 nucleotides read TGTGCCAGCAGTTCCGACAGGGGGCCTAGAAACATTCAGTACTTC. Supplemented by reference TRBV28 and TRBJ2-4, the full variable domain reads DVKVTQSSRYLVKRTGEKVFLECVQDMDHENMFWYRQDPGLGLRLIYFSYDVKMKEKGDIPEGYSVSREKKERFSLILESASTNQTSMYLCASSSDRGPRNIQYFGAGTRLSVL.

The chain uses TRBV7-8 and TRBJ1-1; TRBD1 matches 8 bases. The CDR3 has 13 amino acids. CDR1 is SGHVS and CDR2 is FQNEAQ in the germline V gene. Germline trimming cut 8 bases from V and 5 bases from J; bases unmatched to any gene: 7. The CDR3 region has the DNA TGTGCCAGCGGTTACAGGGGGATTACTGAAGCTTTCTTT. This sequence encodes CASGYRGITEAFF.

The chain employs TRBV4-3 and TRBJ2-3, with D hard to call. The CDR3 sequence is 14 residues long. Trimming pared 0 bases from V and 6 bases from J, leaving 10 bases between. Looked up from germline, CDR1 is LGHNA and CDR2 is YSLEER. In DNA, the CDR3 is TGCGCCAGCAGCCAAGAAGTGAGGTGGGATACGCAGTATTTT. Translated: CASSQEVRWDTQYF.

The chain uses TRBV10-3 and TRBJ1-1; TRBD1 matches 9 bases. The V and J ends lost 2 bases and 4 bases, in that order; junction bases with no gene match: 8. Germline-derived CDR1 and CDR2 are ENHRY and SYGVKD. The CDR3 spans 16 residues. DNA for the CDR3: TGTGCCATCAGTGAGCCTGGACAGGGGCCCAGCACTGAAGCTTTCTTT. The encoded protein is CAISEPGQGPSTEAFF.

The chain couples TRBV3-1 (or the pseudogene TRBV3-2) to TRBJ2-5, with TRBD1 matching over 9 bases. Germline lookup yields CDR1 LGHDT and CDR2 YNNKEL (reference sequence). The CDR3 covers 16 residues. Trimming cost V 5 bases and J 0 bases; bases outside gene matches: 7. CDR3 protein: CASSNVGTGNQETQYF. The CDR3 DNA sequence: TGTGCCAGCAGCAACGTGGGGACAGGGAACCAAGAGACCCAGTACTTC.

In its sample, this clone was seen once. The J gene is TRBJ1-5, the V gene TRBV6-1; 10 nucleotides line up with TRBD1. The CDR3 is 16 amino acids. Germline V CDR1 and CDR2: MNHNS, SASEGT. V lost 2 bases, J lost 8 bases, and 9 bases stayed unmatched. The CDR3 coding sequence is TGTGCCAGCAGTGAAAACCCGGGACAGGGGTACGAGCCCCAGCATTTT. This sequence encodes CASSENPGQGYEPQHF.

This chain uses TRBV19 with TRBJ1-1; D gene unclear. CDR1 is LNHDA and CDR2 is SQIVND in the germline V gene (reference sequence). Trimming pared 0 bases from V and 0 bases from J, leaving 11 bases between. The CDR3 extends over 16 amino acids. CDR3 sequence: CASSIDPDSMNTEAFF. CDR3 DNA sequence: TGTGCCAGTAGTATAGATCCAGATAGCATGAACACTGAAGCTTTCTTT.

The gene calls are TRBV4-3 and TRBJ1-6, with a tentative D call TRBD1 (5 bases). The V and J ends lost 2 bases and 9 bases respectively, with 11 bases between them. Germline-derived CDR1 and CDR2 are LGHNA and YSLEER. CDR3 length: 14 amino acids. Here the CDR3 reads CASSQSRGSSPLHF. The CDR3 DNA reads TGCGCCAGCAGCCAAAGTCGGGGGAGTTCACCCCTCCACTTT.

J is TRBJ2-1 and V is TRBV9; 9 bases are a match to TRBD2. With V trimmed by 2 bases and J by 9 bases, 6 bases remained unmatched. There are 14 residues in the CDR3. The germline V gene encodes CDR1 SGDLS and CDR2 YYNGEE. DNA for the CDR3: TGTGCCAGCAGCGTTGCGGGGGGGCAAGGTGAGCAGTTCTTC. It yields the protein CASSVAGGQGEQFF. Full variable domain (outside the CDR3, taken from reference TRBV9 and TRBJ2-1): DSGVTQTPKHLITATGQRVTLRCSPRSGDLSVYWYQQSLDQGLQFLIQYYNGEERAKGNILERFSAQQFPDLHSELNLSSLELGDSALYFCASSVAGGQGEQFFGPGTRLTVL.

The sample holds a few counts of this clone. The J gene is TRBJ1-4, the V gene TRBV15; D remains ambiguous. Germline V lookup: CDR1 LNHNV, CDR2 YYDKDF (reference sequence). V lost 0 bases, J lost 5 bases, and 13 bases lay in between. This CDR3 has 16 residues. The CDR3 bases are TGTGCCACCAGCAGAGAGTTTACAGTCCTCAATGAAAAACTGTTTTTT. It yields the protein CATSREFTVLNEKLFF.

The chain recombines TRBV19 with TRBJ2-7; 8 bases are a match to TRBD1. The CDR3 spans 14 residues. The V and J ends lost 4 bases and 3 bases, in that order; junction bases with no gene match: 5. The germline V gene has CDR1 LNHDA and CDR2 SQIVND (reference sequence). The CDR3 bases are TGTGCCAGTAGTACTAGGACAGGGTACTACGAGCAGTACTTC. It translates to CASSTRTGYYEQYF.

This clone was recorded many times. The chain is built from TRBV6-5 and TRBJ2-6; D might be TRBD2 (5 bases). V lost 8 bases and J lost 1, with 12 bases in between. There are 15 residues in the CDR3. Per the germline V gene, CDR1 is MNHEY and CDR2 is SVGAGI. In DNA, the CDR3 is TGTGCCAGCCGGAGCGGAGGATCTGGGGCCAACGTCCTGACTTTC. Translation: CASRSGGSGANVLTF.